Shown below are 6 T cell receptor beta chains from a single sample sequenced in a study of identical twins. TCRdb ran MiXCR on the 5' RACE reads and lists one entry per CDR3 protein. The sample includes some 560,000 distinct CDR3 sequences, nearly 10% of them seen just once. The same data also contributed to another study, on yellow fever vaccine responses in identical twins.

The sequencing sample was made of PBMCs. All receptors come from a young woman in good health.

This clonotype has a handful of counts. The rearrangement uses TRBV3-1 and TRBJ2-7; 8 nucleotides line up with TRBD1. V lost 1 base, J lost 0 bases, and 5 bases stayed unmatched. The CDR3 consists of 16 residues. The germline CDR1 and CDR2 sequences are LGHDT and YNNKEL (reference sequence). Here the CDR3 DNA reads TGTGCCAGCAGCCAAGTTGGGACAGGCTTCTCCTACGAGCAGTACTTC. It yields the protein CASSQVGTGFSYEQYF.

This clonotype was picked up many times. J is TRBJ2-1 and V is TRBV12-3 or TRBV12-4; 8 bases map to TRBD2. J lost 6 bases, V lost 6 bases, and 10 bases had no gene match. The CDR3 covers 15 residues. The CDR3 here is CASRGTGTRSNEQFF. In DNA form, the CDR3 reads TGTGCCAGCAGGGGTACCGGGACTAGGAGCAATGAGCAGTTCTTC.

The chain carries TRBV20-1 and TRBJ2-1; 7 nucleotides agree with TRBD1. The CDR3 has 19 residues. The junction had 22 bases not matched to a gene; V was cut back by 1 base and J by 7 bases. CDR1 is DFQATT, CDR2 SNEGSKA, per germline (reference sequence). Here the CDR3 DNA reads TGCAGTGCTAGAGTCGAGGGCAGGGGGTGGGTCGTGCGCGGTAATGAGCAGTTCTTC. Amino acid sequence: CSARVEGRGWVVRGNEQFF.

There are many counts of this clonotype. This sequence joins TRBV15 and TRBJ2-7; 9 nucleotides line up with TRBD1. The J segment lost 9 bases and the V segment lost 0 bases, leaving 9 bases of the junction unmatched. The germline CDR1 and CDR2 sequences are LNHNV and YYDKDF (reference sequence). The CDR3 sequence is 15 residues long. The CDR3 coding sequence is TGTGCCACCAGCAGAGAGGGACAGGGCCATGGGGGGCAGTACTTC. Amino acids: CATSREGQGHGGQYF.

V and J are TRBV7-2 and TRBJ2-2; 8 bases line up with TRBD2. Germline CDR1 is SGHTA and CDR2 is FQGNSA. The CDR3 length is 15 residues. Trimming cost V 1 base and J 4 bases; bases outside gene matches: 2. Here the CDR3 reads CASSLVAGSTGELFF. In DNA form, the CDR3 reads TGTGCCAGCAGCTTAGTAGCGGGGAGCACCGGGGAGCTGTTTTTT.

This clonotype was recorded at least ten times. The chain couples TRBV7-8 to TRBJ2-7; D is possibly TRBD2 (5 bases). Trimming removed 5 bases at V and 5 bases at J, with 13 bases between. The CDR3 runs 13 residues. Germline V gene data show CDR1 as SGHVS and CDR2 as FQNEAQ. The CDR3, as DNA: TGTGCCAGCAGCATAAACCGGGGTCACGAGCAGTACTTC. It yields the protein CASSINRGHEQYF.